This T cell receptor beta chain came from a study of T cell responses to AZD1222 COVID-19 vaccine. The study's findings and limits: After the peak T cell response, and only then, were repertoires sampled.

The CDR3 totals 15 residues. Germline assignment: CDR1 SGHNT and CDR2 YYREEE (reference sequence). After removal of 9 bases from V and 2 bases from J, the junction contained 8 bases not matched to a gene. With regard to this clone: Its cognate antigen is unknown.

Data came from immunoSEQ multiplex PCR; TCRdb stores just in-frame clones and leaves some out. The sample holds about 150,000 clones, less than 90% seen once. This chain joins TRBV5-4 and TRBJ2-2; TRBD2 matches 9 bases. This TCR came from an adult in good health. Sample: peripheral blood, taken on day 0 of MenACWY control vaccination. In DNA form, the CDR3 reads TGTGCCACCCAGCGGCTAGCGGGAAACACCGGGGAGCTGTTTTTT. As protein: CATQRLAGNTGELFF.